What follows describes a single TCR beta chain. The antigen remains unidentified. Sample-barcoded 5' priming and a J-beta primer mix drove a second PCR of roughly 6 to 12 cycles. Carrying 12 random nucleotides, a template-switch adaptor labeled each individual cDNA molecule. In TCRdb, the 5' RACE reads were re-called with MiXCR into one record per CDR3 protein. The top ten clones hold over 10% of a sample with about a million distinct CDR3 sequences, around 48% of them seen once. This sample is part of a study of blood T cells in healthy people across ages. Study-level results: Among long-lived donors, naive CD4+ cells were more numerous and diversity higher than in aged donors. Total diversity from one million sequenced T cells was likely underestimated.

Germline assignment: CDR1 DFQATT and CDR2 SNEGSKA (reference sequence). Trimming took 6 bases from V and 2 from J; bases not matched to a gene: 4. The CDR3 runs 13 residues. Each sample had at least 6 million PBMCs isolated. Sample: blood. The rearrangement links TRBV20-1 to TRBJ2-1; 7 bases line up with TRBD2. The receptor was derived from a man aged 30 to 45 in good health. The chain's CDR3 is CSAAGETYNEQFF. CDR3 nucleotide sequence: TGCAGTGCGGCGGGGGAGACCTACAATGAGCAGTTCTTC.